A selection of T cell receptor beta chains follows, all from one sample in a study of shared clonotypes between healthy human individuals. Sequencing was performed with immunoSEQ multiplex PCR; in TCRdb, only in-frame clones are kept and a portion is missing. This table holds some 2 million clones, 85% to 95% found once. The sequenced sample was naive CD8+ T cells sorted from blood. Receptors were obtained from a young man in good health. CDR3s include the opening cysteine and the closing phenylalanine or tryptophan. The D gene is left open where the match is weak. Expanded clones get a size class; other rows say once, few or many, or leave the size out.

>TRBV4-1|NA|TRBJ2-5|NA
CASSSGTGGEETQYF
TGCGCCAGCAGCTCAGGGACGGGCGGTGAAGAGACCCAGTACTTC
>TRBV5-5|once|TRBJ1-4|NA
CASSFGQGLDEKLFF
TGTGCCAGCAGCTTCGGGCAGGGGCTGGATGAAAAACTGTTTTTT
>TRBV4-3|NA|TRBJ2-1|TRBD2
CASSSGLADNEQFF
TGCGCCAGCAGCTCGGGACTAGCGGACAATGAGCAGTTCTTC
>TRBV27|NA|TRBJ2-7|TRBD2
CASSLLGAGGLNEQYF
TGTGCCAGCAGTTTATTAGGGGCGGGGGGGCTGAACGAGCAGTACTTC
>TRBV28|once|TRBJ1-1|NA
CASSLSGDSSQNTEAFF
TGTGCCAGCAGTTTATCGGGAGATAGCTCGCAGAACACTGAAGCTTTCTTT
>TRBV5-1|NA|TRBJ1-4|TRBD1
CASRRTGGDEKLFF
TGCGCCAGCAGAAGGACAGGGGGTGATGAAAAACTGTTTTTT
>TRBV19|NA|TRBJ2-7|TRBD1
CASSMGTGGDDYEQYF
TGTGCCAGTAGTATGGGGACAGGGGGAGACGACTACGAGCAGTACTTC
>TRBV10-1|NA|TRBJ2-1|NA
CASSESPAGVAYNEQFF
TGCGCCAGCAGTGAGTCGCCAGCGGGCGTCGCCTACAATGAGCAGTTCTTC
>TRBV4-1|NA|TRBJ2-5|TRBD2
CASSPASGGQETQYF
TGCGCCAGCAGCCCAGCTAGCGGGGGGCAAGAGACCCAGTACTTC
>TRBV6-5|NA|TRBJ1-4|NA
CASRDGTTTNEKLFF
TGTGCCAGCAGGGATGGGACAACAACTAATGAAAAACTGTTTTTT
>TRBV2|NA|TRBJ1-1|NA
CASSEAGHTEAFF
TGTGCCAGCAGTGAAGCAGGCCACACTGAAGCTTTCTTT
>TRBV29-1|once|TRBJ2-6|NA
CSVVYSGANVLTF
TGCAGCGTTGTTTACTCTGGGGCCAACGTCCTGACTTTC
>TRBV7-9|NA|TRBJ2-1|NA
CASSPTPKPYNEQFF
TGTGCCAGCAGCCCTACACCTAAGCCCTACAATGAGCAGTTCTTC
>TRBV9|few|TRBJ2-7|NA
CASSVGGEDEQYF
TGTGCCAGCAGCGTAGGGGGAGAGGACGAGCAGTACTTC
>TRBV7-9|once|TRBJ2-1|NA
CASRPEGGAYNEQFF
TGTGCCAGCAGACCCGAGGGGGGTGCCTACAATGAGCAGTTCTTC
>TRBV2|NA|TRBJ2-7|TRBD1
CASSLQGALSSYEQYF
TGTGCCAGCAGTTTACAGGGGGCCCTATCCTCCTACGAGCAGTACTTC
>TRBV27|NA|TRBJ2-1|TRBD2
CASSLSVSGAFYNEQFF
TGTGCCAGCAGTTTATCGGTTAGCGGGGCTTTTTACAATGAGCAGTTCTTC
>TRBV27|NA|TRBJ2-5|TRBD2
CASVSERGETQYF
TGTGCCAGCGTTTCCGAGCGGGGAGAGACCCAGTACTTC
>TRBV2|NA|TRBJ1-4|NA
CASSEGGAPNEKLFF
TGTGCCAGCAGTGAAGGGGGGGCGCCTAATGAAAAACTGTTTTTT
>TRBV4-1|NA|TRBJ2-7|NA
CASSQDHRPYEQYF
TGCGCCAGCAGCCAAGATCACCGACCTTACGAGCAGTACTTC
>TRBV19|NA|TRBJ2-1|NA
CASSPYDSRDEQFF
TGTGCCAGTAGTCCCTACGATAGTCGGGATGAGCAGTTCTTC